There are many counts of the clone carrying this T cell receptor (beta chain). Its antigen remains unknown. This specimen comes from a study of T cells in Graves' hyperthyroidism and ophthalmopathy. For the study at large: The authors collected peripheral blood at initial diagnosis, before any treatment.

Points from the study as a whole: The blood repertoire included most of the expanded thyroid clonotypes above 0.001.

Ophthalmopathy in the patients scored at least 3 on Clinical Activity Score and at least 4 on NOSPECS grade, lasting under 3 months. This sample holds PBMCs from roughly 10 ml fresh peripheral blood. Amplification of TCR beta CDR3 regions was performed using RNA transcripts as template. When the TCR CDR3 underwent first-round RT-PCR, the HTBI primer set was used. TCRdb reprocessed the multiplex PCR reads with MiXCR, giving one entry per CDR3 protein. Among about 50,000 distinct CDR3 sequences listed, 40% to 55% were seen once. The sequencing sample was made of blood. The TCR comes from a woman in her 30s with Graves' ophthalmopathy.

CDR3 region: CASSRLAGDFQPQHF. DNA for the CDR3: TGTGCCAGTAGCCGGCTGGCAGGGGATTTTCAGCCCCAGCATTTT. V is TRBV19 and J is TRBJ1-5, with TRBD1 as a possible D gene (6 bases). The V and J ends lost 6 bases and 6 bases respectively, with 18 bases between them. This CDR3 is 15 amino acids long. Germline values: CDR1 LNHDA, CDR2 SQIVND (reference sequence).